This entry lists 17 T cell receptor beta chains sequenced from one sample in a study of T cell responses to AZD1222 COVID-19 vaccine. Assay used: immunoSEQ multiplex PCR; TCRdb lists only in-frame clones, some missing. The repertoire holds approximately 150,000 clones, with around 93% as singletons. Sequenced material: peripheral blood, taken on day 0 of AZD1222 vaccination. These receptors were taken from an adult in good health.

The gene calls are TRBV7-2 and TRBJ2-3, with TRBD1 as a possible D gene (6 bases). Trimming left V 5 bases short and J 2 bases short, with 17 bases between. The CDR3 has 16 amino acids. The germline V gene has CDR1 SGHTA and CDR2 FQGNSA. CDR3 in amino acids: CASSTRQGPATDTQYF. The DNA of the CDR3 is TGTGCCAGCAGCACACGCCAGGGGCCCGCCACAGATACGCAGTATTTT.

The table lists this clone with a count of one. The rearrangement links TRBV10-2 to TRBJ1-2; D not resolved. V dropped 2 bases and J dropped 1 base, with 11 bases sitting between them. The CDR3 has 15 amino acids. CDR1 WSHSY and CDR2 SAAADI come from the germline V gene. CDR3 nucleotide sequence: TGCGCCAGCAGTGAGGCTGGGCGGGGTAACTATGGCTACACCTTC. Its protein is CASSEAGRGNYGYTF.

This clone was counted between two and nine times. The chain joins TRBV13 to TRBJ2-7, with D possibly TRBD1 on 6 matching bases. V was trimmed by 0 bases and J by 3 bases, leaving 12 bases between them. Germline V gives CDR1 PRHDT, CDR2 FYEKMQ (reference sequence). The CDR3 totals 15 residues. Written as DNA, the CDR3 is TGTGCCAGCAGCTTAGGGCAGGGGACATACTACGAGCAGTACTTC. Translated, it gives CASSLGQGTYYEQYF.

The chain joins TRBV3-1 (or the pseudogene TRBV3-2) to TRBJ2-1, with D possibly TRBD2 on 6 matching bases. The CDR3 totals 15 residues. V gave up 4 bases and J gave up 2 bases, with 12 bases separating them. Germline CDR1 LGHDT, CDR2 YNNKEL (reference sequence). CDR3 bases: TGTGCCAGCAGCCCCGGGACTCTTACCTACAATGAGCAGTTCTTC. This sequence encodes CASSPGTLTYNEQFF.

This clone was counted once. The V and J genes are TRBV7-8 and TRBJ1-1, with a possible D match to TRBD1 (6 bases). Looked up from germline, CDR1 is SGHVS and CDR2 is FQNEAQ. CDR3 length equals 13 residues. V lost 7 bases to trimming and J lost 9 bases, with 18 bases between them. The CDR3 DNA reads as TGTGCCAGCATGACCGTAACAGGGCCGAAAGCTTTCTTT. Translating gives CASMTVTGPKAFF. Combining the CDR3 with reference TRBV7-8 and TRBJ1-1 gives the whole variable domain GAGVSQSPRYKVAKRGQDVALRCDPISGHVSLFWYQQALGQGPEFLTYFQNEAQLDKSGLPSDRFFAERPEGSVSTLKIQRTQQEDSAVYLCASMTVTGPKAFFGQGTRLTVV.

The chain carries TRBV27 and TRBJ1-2; the match to TRBD1 covers 7 bases. From germline, CDR1 is MNHEY and CDR2 SMNVEV (reference sequence). The V segment lost 6 bases and the J segment 4 bases; nucleotides outside the gene matches: 11. The CDR3 is 15 amino acids. For the CDR3, the DNA is TGTGCCAGCAGCTTGGATAGACAGGGTTTCTATGGCTACACCTTC. This codes for CASSLDRQGFYGYTF.

CDR3 nucleotides: TGTGCCAGCAGCGCTCTAGCGGGAGGCCCGGCCGGGGAGCTGTTTTTT. This sequence encodes CASSALAGGPAGELFF. The gene calls are TRBV9 and TRBJ2-2; TRBD2 aligns across 11 bases. This CDR3 is built from 16 residues. The germline CDR1 and CDR2 sequences are SGDLS and YYNGEE. Unmatched junction bases numbered 7, after V lost 3 bases and J lost 6 bases.

This chain links TRBV25-1 with TRBJ1-6; no firm D call. V lost 1 base and J 9 bases, leaving 7 bases between the germline ends. The CDR3 is 13 amino acids. CDR1 and CDR2 from the germline V gene are MGHDK and SYGVNS. CDR3 amino acids: CASSESGFSPLHF. As DNA, the CDR3 is TGTGCCAGCAGTGAATCTGGGTTTTCACCCCTCCACTTT.

This sequence joins TRBV6-5 and TRBJ1-1; D is undetermined. The V end lost 7 bases, the J end lost 7 bases, and 10 bases lay between the germline ends. Germline CDR1 reads MNHEY; CDR2 reads SVGAGI. The CDR3 length is 11 residues. CDR3 sequence (DNA): TGTGCCAGCACCGGAACCGGTGAAGCTTTCTTT. The encoded protein is CASTGTGEAFF.

The table lists this clone with a count of one. The chain combines TRBV27 with TRBJ2-7; 7 bases match TRBD1. V shed 5 bases, J shed 3 bases, and the junction held 7 bases outside the gene matches. CDR1 MNHEY and CDR2 SMNVEV come from the germline V gene (reference sequence). There are 14 residues in the CDR3. In nucleotides, the CDR3 is TGTGCCAGCAGTCCCTACAGGGGCCACTACGAGCAGTACTTC. It encodes CASSPYRGHYEQYF.

This chain joins TRBV12-5 and TRBJ1-2; D possibly corresponds to TRBD1 (5 bases). This CDR3 is 16 amino acids long. Trimming left V 6 bases short and J 2 bases short, with 19 bases between. CDR1 is LGHNT, CDR2 FRNRAP, per germline. The chain's CDR3 is CASGGLVGEKNYGYTF. The CDR3 DNA reads as TGTGCTAGTGGGGGCCTGGTGGGGGAGAAGAACTATGGCTACACCTTC. The full variable domain, its missing parts supplied by reference TRBV12-5 and TRBJ1-2, is DARVTQTPRHKVTEMGQEVTMRCQPILGHNTVFWYRQTMMQGLELLAYFRNRAPLDDSGMPKDRFSAEMPDATLATLKIQPSEPRDSAVYFCASGGLVGEKNYGYTFGSGTRLTVV.

CDR3: CASRNIPGPRSPEAFF. CDR3 in DNA: TGTGCCAGCAGGAATATTCCGGGACCTCGTTCCCCTGAAGCTTTCTTT. The genes are TRBV6-8 and TRBJ1-1; D may be TRBD1 (5 bases). V lost 6 bases and J 6 bases, leaving 23 bases between the germline ends. Germline V gives CDR1 MNHGY, CDR2 SAAAGT. There are 16 residues in the CDR3.

J is TRBJ2-7 and V is TRBV28; no reliable D call. Between the trimmed V and J ends, which lost 5 bases and 0 bases, there was a span of 11 bases. This CDR3 is 14 amino acids long. Germline loops: CDR1 MDHEN, CDR2 SYDVKM. CDR3: CASSPPEYSYEQYF. CDR3 DNA sequence: TGTGCCAGCAGTCCCCCGGAGTACTCCTACGAGCAGTACTTC.

This chain joins TRBV7-6 and TRBJ1-4; D is undetermined. This CDR3 spans 16 amino acids. Germline values: CDR1 SGHVS, CDR2 FNYEAQ. Trimming left V 1 base short and J 2 bases short, with 11 bases between. The CDR3 DNA follows: TGTGCCAGCAGCTTAGGGACTGGAGGGACTAATGAAAAACTGTTTTTT. Translating it yields CASSLGTGGTNEKLFF.

CDR3 region: CASSLESGRVYNEQFF. In DNA, the CDR3 is TGTGCCAGCAGCTTAGAGAGCGGGAGGGTCTACAATGAGCAGTTCTTC. The chain recombines TRBV7-2 with TRBJ2-1; the match to TRBD2 covers 10 bases. V shed 1 base, J shed 3 bases, and the junction held 3 bases outside the gene matches. The CDR3 is made up of 16 amino acids. Germline assignment: CDR1 SGHTA and CDR2 FQGNSA.

The genes are TRBV5-1 and TRBJ1-3, with TRBD1 as a possible D gene (6 bases). CDR1 is SGHRS and CDR2 is YFSETQ in the germline V gene. V was pared by 2 bases and J by 2 bases, with 17 bases between. CDR3 length: 17 residues. CDR3: CASSLGGRSLPGNTIYF. In nucleotides, the CDR3 is TGCGCCAGCAGCTTAGGGGGGAGGTCCCTTCCTGGAAACACCATATATTTT.

V and J are TRBV2 and TRBJ2-1; possible D gene TRBD1, 6 bases. The CDR3 runs 15 residues. Trimming removed 6 bases from V and 2 bases from J, with 14 bases in between. CDR1 is SNHLY and CDR2 is FYNNEI in the germline V gene. The CDR3 protein is CASRVQGSPYNEQFF. For the CDR3, the DNA is TGTGCCAGCAGAGTCCAGGGGTCCCCCTACAATGAGCAGTTCTTC. The full variable domain, its missing parts supplied by reference TRBV2 and TRBJ2-1, is EPEVTQTPSHQVTQMGQEVILRCVPISNHLYFYWYRQILGQKVEFLVSFYNNEISEKSEIFDDQFSVERPDGSNFTLKIRSTKLEDSAMYFCASRVQGSPYNEQFFGPGTRLTVL.